Sequencing of this T cell receptor beta chain was carried out in a study of metastatic and nonmetastatic thyroid tumors. Looking at the study overall: Repertoires from blood and tumor or nodule tissue of malignant and benign thyroid patients were compared. General observations from the study: TCR beta diversity was reportedly significantly higher in malignant thyroid tumors than benign nodules, in blood and tumor.

Treatment of any kind had been given to no patient before thyroid surgery. The CDR3 contains 16 residues. V dropped 1 base and J dropped 2; count of bases not matched to a gene: 6. CDR1 is MGHRA and CDR2 is YSYEKL in the germline V gene. MiXCR was used by TCRdb to re-call the PCR reads. The table records about 21,000 clones, around a third of them present only once. This clone was detected many times. Its antigen is currently unknown. The TCR sequence derives from a female donor with papillary thyroid cancer or a benign thyroid nodule (not recorded which). Some clones in this sample may be carry-over from other donors' samples. The source material was blood. The V and J genes are TRBV4-1 and TRBJ2-3; 7 bases are shared with TRBD1. The CDR3, as DNA: TGCGCCAGCAGCCAAGTTGGACAGGCCCTCACAGATACGCAGTATTTT. Amino acids: CASSQVGQALTDTQYF.